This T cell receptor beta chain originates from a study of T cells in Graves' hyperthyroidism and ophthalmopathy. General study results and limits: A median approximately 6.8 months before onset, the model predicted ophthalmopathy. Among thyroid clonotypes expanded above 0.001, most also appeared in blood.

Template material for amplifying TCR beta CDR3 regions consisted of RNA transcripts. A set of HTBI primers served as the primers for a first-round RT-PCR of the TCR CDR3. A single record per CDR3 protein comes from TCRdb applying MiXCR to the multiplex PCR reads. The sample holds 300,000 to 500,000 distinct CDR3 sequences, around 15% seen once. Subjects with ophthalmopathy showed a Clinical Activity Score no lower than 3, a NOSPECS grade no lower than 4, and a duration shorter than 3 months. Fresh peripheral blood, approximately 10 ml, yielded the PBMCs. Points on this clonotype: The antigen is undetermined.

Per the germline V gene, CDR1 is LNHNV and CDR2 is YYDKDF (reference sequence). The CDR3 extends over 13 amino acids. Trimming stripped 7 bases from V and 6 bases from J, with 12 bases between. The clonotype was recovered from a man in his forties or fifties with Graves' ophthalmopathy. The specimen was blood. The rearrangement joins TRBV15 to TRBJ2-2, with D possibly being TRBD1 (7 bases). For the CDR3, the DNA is TGTGCCACCACCACAGGGGACTCCGGGGAGCTGTTTTTT. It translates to CATTTGDSGELFF.